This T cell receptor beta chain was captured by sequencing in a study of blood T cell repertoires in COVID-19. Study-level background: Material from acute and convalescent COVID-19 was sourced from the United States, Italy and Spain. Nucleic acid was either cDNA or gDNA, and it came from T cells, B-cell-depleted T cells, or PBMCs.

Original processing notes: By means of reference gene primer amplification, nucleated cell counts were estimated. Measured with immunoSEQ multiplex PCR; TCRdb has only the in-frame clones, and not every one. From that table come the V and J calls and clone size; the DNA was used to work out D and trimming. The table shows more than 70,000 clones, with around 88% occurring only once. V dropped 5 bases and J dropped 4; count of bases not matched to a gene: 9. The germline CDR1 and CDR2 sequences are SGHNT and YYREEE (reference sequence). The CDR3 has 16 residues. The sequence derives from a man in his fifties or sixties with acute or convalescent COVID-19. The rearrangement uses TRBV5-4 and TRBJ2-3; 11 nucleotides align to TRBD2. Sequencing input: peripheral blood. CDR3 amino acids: CASRKDLAGGSDTQYF. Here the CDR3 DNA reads TGTGCCAGCAGGAAGGACCTAGCGGGAGGCTCAGATACGCAGTATTTT.